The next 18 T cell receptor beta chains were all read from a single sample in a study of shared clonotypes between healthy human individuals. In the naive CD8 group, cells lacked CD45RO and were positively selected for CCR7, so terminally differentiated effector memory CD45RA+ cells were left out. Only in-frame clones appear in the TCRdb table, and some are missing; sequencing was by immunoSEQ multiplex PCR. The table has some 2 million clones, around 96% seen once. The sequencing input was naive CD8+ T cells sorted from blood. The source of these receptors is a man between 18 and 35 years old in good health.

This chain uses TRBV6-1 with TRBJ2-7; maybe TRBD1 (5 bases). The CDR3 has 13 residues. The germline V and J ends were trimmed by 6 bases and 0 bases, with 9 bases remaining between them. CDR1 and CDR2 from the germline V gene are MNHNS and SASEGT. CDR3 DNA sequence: TGTGCCAGCAGCAACGGACACTCCTACGAGCAGTACTTC. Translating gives CASSNGHSYEQYF.

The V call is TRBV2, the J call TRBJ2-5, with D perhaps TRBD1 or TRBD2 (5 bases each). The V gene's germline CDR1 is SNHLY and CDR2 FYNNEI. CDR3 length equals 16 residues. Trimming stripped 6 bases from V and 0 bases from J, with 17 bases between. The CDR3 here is CASSEGLGTYQETQYF. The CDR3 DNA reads TGTGCCAGCAGCGAGGGCCTAGGGACCTACCAAGAGACCCAGTACTTC.

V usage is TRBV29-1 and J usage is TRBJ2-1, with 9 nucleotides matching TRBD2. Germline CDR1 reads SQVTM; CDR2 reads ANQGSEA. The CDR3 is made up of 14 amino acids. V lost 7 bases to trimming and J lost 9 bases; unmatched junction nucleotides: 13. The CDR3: CSAWGAGGPGEQFF. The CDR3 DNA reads TGCAGCGCGTGGGGGGCGGGAGGGCCCGGTGAGCAGTTCTTC.

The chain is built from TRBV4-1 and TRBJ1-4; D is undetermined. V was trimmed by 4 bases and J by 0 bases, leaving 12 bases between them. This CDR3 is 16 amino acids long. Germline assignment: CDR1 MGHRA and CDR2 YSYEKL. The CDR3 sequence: CASSRTTGATNEKLFF. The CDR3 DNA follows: TGCGCCAGCAGCCGCACAACCGGGGCAACTAATGAAAAACTGTTTTTT.

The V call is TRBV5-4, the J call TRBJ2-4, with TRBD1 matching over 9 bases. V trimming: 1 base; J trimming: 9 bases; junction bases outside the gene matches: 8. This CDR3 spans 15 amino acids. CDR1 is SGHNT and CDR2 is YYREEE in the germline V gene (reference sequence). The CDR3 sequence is CASSLSGTGQVIQYF. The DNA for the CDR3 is TGTGCCAGCAGCTTGTCCGGGACAGGGCAGGTCATTCAGTACTTC.

Here the CDR3 reads CASLEGAYEQYF. For the CDR3, the DNA is TGTGCCAGTCTGGAAGGGGCCTACGAGCAGTACTTC. The rearrangement links TRBV6-9 to TRBJ2-7, with D possibly being TRBD1 (5 bases). Trimming took off 9 bases at V and 2 bases at J, with 11 bases between the two ends. Looked up from germline, CDR1 is MNHGY and CDR2 is SVAAGI. The CDR3 covers 12 residues.

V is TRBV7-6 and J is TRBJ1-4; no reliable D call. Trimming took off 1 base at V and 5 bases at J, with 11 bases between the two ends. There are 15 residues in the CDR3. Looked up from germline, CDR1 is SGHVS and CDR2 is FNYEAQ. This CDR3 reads CASSLGPQYNEKLFF. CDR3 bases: TGTGCCAGCAGCTTAGGGCCGCAGTACAATGAAAAACTGTTTTTT.

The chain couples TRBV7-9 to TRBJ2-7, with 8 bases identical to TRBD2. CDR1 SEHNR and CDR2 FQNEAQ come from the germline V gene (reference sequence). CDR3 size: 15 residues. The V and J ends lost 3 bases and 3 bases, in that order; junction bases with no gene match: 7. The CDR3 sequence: CASSFPGTRDYEQYF. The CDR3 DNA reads TGTGCCAGCAGCTTTCCCGGGACTAGAGACTACGAGCAGTACTTC.

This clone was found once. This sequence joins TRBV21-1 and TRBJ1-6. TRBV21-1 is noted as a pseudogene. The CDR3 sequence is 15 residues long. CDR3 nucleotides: TGTGCCAGCAGCAAAACCACCTCCTATAATTCACCCCTCCACTTT. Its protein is CASSKTTSYNSPLHF.

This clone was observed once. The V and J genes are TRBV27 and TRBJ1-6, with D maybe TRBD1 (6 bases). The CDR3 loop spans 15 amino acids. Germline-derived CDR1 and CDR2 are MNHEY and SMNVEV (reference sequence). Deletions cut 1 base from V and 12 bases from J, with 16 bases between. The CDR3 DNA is TGTGCCAGCAGTTTATACCAGACGCGGGACAAACCCCTCCACTTT. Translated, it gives CASSLYQTRDKPLHF.

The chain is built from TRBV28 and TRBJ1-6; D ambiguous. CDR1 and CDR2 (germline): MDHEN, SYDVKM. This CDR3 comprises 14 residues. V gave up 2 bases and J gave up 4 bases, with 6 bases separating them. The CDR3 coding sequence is TGTGCCAGCAGTTTAAGATTTTATAATTCACCCCTCCACTTT. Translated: CASSLRFYNSPLHF.

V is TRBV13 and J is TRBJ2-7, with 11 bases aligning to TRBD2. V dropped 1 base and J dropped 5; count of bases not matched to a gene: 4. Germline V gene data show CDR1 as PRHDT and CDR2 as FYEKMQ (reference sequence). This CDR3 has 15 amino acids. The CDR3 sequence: CASSLEMTSGNEQYF. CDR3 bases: TGTGCCAGCAGCTTAGAGATGACTAGCGGGAACGAGCAGTACTTC.

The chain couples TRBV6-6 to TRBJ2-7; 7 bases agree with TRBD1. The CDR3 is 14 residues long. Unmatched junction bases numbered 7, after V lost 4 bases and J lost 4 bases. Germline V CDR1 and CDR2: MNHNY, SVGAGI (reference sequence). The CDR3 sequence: CASSSTGESYEQYF. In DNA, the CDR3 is TGTGCCAGCAGTTCAACAGGGGAGTCGTACGAGCAGTACTTC.

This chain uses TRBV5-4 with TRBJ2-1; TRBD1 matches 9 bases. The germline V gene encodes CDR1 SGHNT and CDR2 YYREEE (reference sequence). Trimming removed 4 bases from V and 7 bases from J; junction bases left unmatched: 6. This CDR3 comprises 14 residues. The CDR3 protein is CASSGTGGWNEQFF. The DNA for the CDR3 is TGTGCCAGCAGCGGAACAGGGGGCTGGAATGAGCAGTTCTTC.

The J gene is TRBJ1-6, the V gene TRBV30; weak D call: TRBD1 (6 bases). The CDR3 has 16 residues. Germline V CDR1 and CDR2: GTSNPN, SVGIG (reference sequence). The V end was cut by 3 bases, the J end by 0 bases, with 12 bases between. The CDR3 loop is CAWSQGIFSYNSPLHF. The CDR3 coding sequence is TGTGCCTGGAGCCAGGGGATTTTCTCCTATAATTCACCCCTCCACTTT.

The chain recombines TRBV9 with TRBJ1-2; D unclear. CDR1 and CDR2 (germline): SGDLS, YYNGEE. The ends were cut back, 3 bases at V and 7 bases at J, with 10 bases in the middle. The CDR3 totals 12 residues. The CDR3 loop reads CASSAAGPGYTF. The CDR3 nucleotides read TGTGCCAGCAGCGCCGCAGGCCCTGGCTACACCTTC.

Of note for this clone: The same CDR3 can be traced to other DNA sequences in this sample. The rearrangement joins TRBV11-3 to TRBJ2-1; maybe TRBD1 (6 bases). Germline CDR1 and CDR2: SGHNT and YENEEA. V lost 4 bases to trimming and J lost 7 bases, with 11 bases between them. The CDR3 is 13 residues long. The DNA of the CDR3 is TGTGCCAGCAGCTCGAGGACAGTGAATGAGCAGTTCTTC. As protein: CASSSRTVNEQFF.

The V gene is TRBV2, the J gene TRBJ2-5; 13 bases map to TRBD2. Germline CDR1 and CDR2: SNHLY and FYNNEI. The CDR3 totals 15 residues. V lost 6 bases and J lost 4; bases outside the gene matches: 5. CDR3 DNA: TGTGCCAGCAGCAGGACTAGCGGGGGACCAGAGACCCAGTACTTC. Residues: CASSRTSGGPETQYF.